This T cell receptor (beta chain) was recovered during a study of beta chain features in type 1 diabetes. About the research overall: Researchers looked at about 110 million sorted cells across all samples. General study results and limits: Patients' naive, central memory and Treg TCRB repertoires seemed closer to one another than those of healthy donors. Among patients with Type 1 diabetes, TCRB CDR3s were moderately but significantly shorter in every one of the four CD4+ subsets.

Expressed TCRB transcripts got sequenced, as all isolated RNA was reverse transcribed. Libraries were prepared by immunoSEQ multiplex PCR; TCRdb keeps only in-frame clonotypes and omits some of them. The sample has approximately 260,000 clones; just over 20% are singletons. Trimming removed 4 bases at V and 0 bases at J, with 12 bases between. The CDR3 contains 15 residues. In germline, CDR1 is MNHEY, CDR2 SMNVEV (reference sequence). This clone was observed a handful of times. Its antigen remains unidentified. The sample was naive CD4+ T cells from blood. The receptor was isolated from a woman aged 35 to 49 with type 1 diabetes. The chain couples TRBV27 to TRBJ1-2; D remains ambiguous. The chain's CDR3 is CASSSPGGTNYGYTF. The CDR3 bases are TGTGCCAGCAGTTCTCCCGGCGGGACTAACTATGGCTACACCTTC.